The next 22 T cell receptor beta chains were all read from a single sample in a study of T cell responses to AZD1222 COVID-19 vaccine. The data were produced by immunoSEQ multiplex PCR, yet TCRdb's version contains in-frame clones alone and is incomplete. This sample has approximately 140,000 clones, with approximately 90% found just once. The specimen comprised peripheral blood, sampled 28 days after the second AZD1222 dose. The source of these receptors is an adult who received the AZD1222 COVID-19 vaccine.

The chain has TRBV5-1 and TRBJ2-7; D remains ambiguous. The CDR3 has 14 amino acids. Deletions cut 0 bases from V and 1 base from J, with 8 bases between. CDR1 is SGHRS and CDR2 is YFSETQ in the germline V gene. This CDR3 is CASSLDVSSYEQYF. As DNA, the CDR3 is TGCGCCAGCAGCTTGGATGTCAGTTCCTACGAGCAGTACTTC.

This chain connects TRBV9 to TRBJ1-5, with 8 positions matching TRBD1. The CDR3 length is 15 residues. V lost 0 bases to trimming and J lost 4 bases; unmatched junction nucleotides: 3. Germline CDR1 SGDLS, CDR2 YYNGEE. The CDR3 bases are TGTGCCAGCAGCGTAGGGGACAGGCGAAATCAGCCCCAGCATTTT. Its protein is CASSVGDRRNQPQHF.

This chain joins TRBV19 and TRBJ2-1; 7 positions match TRBD2. V was clipped by 3 bases and J by 8 bases; unmatched bases: 10. The germline V gene encodes CDR1 LNHDA and CDR2 SQIVND (reference sequence). This CDR3 region has 15 residues. DNA of the CDR3: TGTGCCAGTAGTATTACATGGACTAGGGTATATGAGCAGTTCTTC. This gives the protein CASSITWTRVYEQFF.

This chain connects TRBV5-4 to TRBJ2-3; 10 bases are shared with TRBD1. Germline V gene data show CDR1 as SGHNT and CDR2 as YYREEE (reference sequence). V trimming: 6 bases; J trimming: 3 bases; junction bases outside the gene matches: 7. CDR3 length: 15 residues. The CDR3, as DNA: TGTGCCAGCACCACGGACAGGGGGGCGACAGATACGCAGTATTTT. It specifies CASTTDRGATDTQYF.

J is TRBJ1-1 and V is TRBV5-1; tentatively, D is TRBD1 (5 bases). Germline V gene lookup returns CDR1 SGHRS and CDR2 YFSETQ. Deletions cut 1 base from V and 3 bases from J, with 13 bases between. This CDR3 has 15 residues. CDR3 region: CASSLLKGGDTEAFF. The CDR3, as DNA: TGCGCCAGCAGCTTGTTGAAGGGAGGGGACACTGAAGCTTTCTTT.

This chain joins TRBV27 and TRBJ2-2; 9 nucleotides line up with TRBD2. The V and J ends lost 6 bases and 10 bases, in that order; junction bases with no gene match: 15. CDR3 length equals 16 residues. Germline loops: CDR1 MNHEY, CDR2 SMNVEV (reference sequence). The CDR3 DNA is TGTGCCAGCAGCCACATGGGCGGGAGGGCCCGCTTGGAGCTGTTTTTT. It yields the protein CASSHMGGRARLELFF.

The chain uses TRBV2 and TRBJ1-1; TRBD1 might be the D (5 bases). The germline CDR1 and CDR2 sequences are SNHLY and FYNNEI. The CDR3 extends over 14 amino acids. V lost 4 bases and J 0 bases, leaving 9 bases between the germline ends. CDR3: CASSAGTVNTEAFF. The CDR3 DNA follows: TGTGCCAGCAGTGCTGGGACGGTGAACACTGAAGCTTTCTTT.

This chain uses TRBV18 with TRBJ1-1; tentatively, D is TRBD1 (5 bases). The V end lost 5 bases, the J end lost 4 bases, and 17 bases lay between the germline ends. Per the germline V gene, CDR1 is KGHSH and CDR2 is LQKENI. The CDR3 runs to 15 residues. CDR3 DNA sequence: TGTGCCAGCTCATTCAATCAGGGTATGGGCACTGAAGCTTTCTTT. Protein product: CASSFNQGMGTEAFF. The full variable domain, in which reference TRBV18 and TRBJ1-1 provide the parts outside the CDR3, is NAGVMQNPRHLVRRRGQEARLRCSPMKGHSHVYWYRQLPEEGLKFMVYLQKENIIDESGMPKERFSAEFPKEGPSILRIQQVVRGDSAAYFCASSFNQGMGTEAFFGQGTRLTVV.

The V gene is TRBV5-1, the J gene TRBJ1-4; the D is unclear. This CDR3 is 15 amino acids long. Trimming shortened V by 2 bases and J by 5 bases, and 13 bases separated the two germline ends. The germline gives CDR1 SGHRS, CDR2 YFSETQ. The CDR3 sequence is CASSLERRSNEKLFF. The CDR3 region has the DNA TGCGCCAGCAGCTTAGAGAGGAGGAGCAATGAAAAACTGTTTTTT.

The chain uses TRBV19 and TRBJ2-6; D might be TRBD1 or TRBD2, each matching 5 bases. The germline gives CDR1 LNHDA, CDR2 SQIVND (reference sequence). Trimming took off 4 bases at V and 3 bases at J, with 19 bases between the two ends. This CDR3 region has 18 residues. The CDR3 nucleotides are TGTGCCAGTAGTAAAAGGGACGCAGCCCCCGGTGGGGCCAACGTCCTGACTTTC. Protein: CASSKRDAAPGGANVLTF. Filled out from reference TRBV19 and TRBJ2-6, the complete variable domain reads DGGITQSPKYLFRKEGQNVTLSCEQNLNHDAMYWYRQDPGQGLRLIYYSQIVNDFQKGDIAEGYSVSREKKESFPLTVTSAQKNPTAFYLCASSKRDAAPGGANVLTFGAGSRLTVL.

The genes are TRBV5-1 and TRBJ1-6; 8 bases fit TRBD1. The CDR3 has 15 residues. V was clipped by 0 bases and J by 6 bases; unmatched bases: 2. Germline V lookup: CDR1 SGHRS, CDR2 YFSETQ. Written as DNA, the CDR3 is TGCGCCAGCAGCTTGGGGACAGGGCCTAATTCACCCCTCCACTTT. The encoded protein is CASSLGTGPNSPLHF.

The rearrangement links TRBV11-2 to TRBJ1-1; perhaps TRBD1 as D (5 bases). The CDR3 loop spans 13 amino acids. V lost 5 bases to trimming and J lost 0 bases, with 7 bases between them. The germline CDR1 and CDR2 sequences are SGHAT and FQNNGV. DNA for the CDR3: TGTGCCAGCAGCAGGGGCCTGAACACTGAAGCTTTCTTT. Translating it yields CASSRGLNTEAFF.

The chain combines TRBV7-2 with TRBJ2-5; D is possibly TRBD2 (5 bases). The V end was cut by 2 bases, the J end by 5 bases, with 15 bases between. Germline V gene lookup returns CDR1 SGHTA and CDR2 FQGNSA. This CDR3 region has 15 residues. The CDR3 loop is CASSLSSAWRETQYF. The CDR3 DNA is TGTGCCAGCAGCTTATCTTCCGCCTGGAGGGAGACCCAGTACTTC.

This clone was seen more than once but under ten times. V is TRBV19 and J is TRBJ1-5; TRBD1 matches at 9 bases. CDR3 size: 18 residues. V lost 6 bases and J lost 0; bases outside the gene matches: 12. The germline gives CDR1 LNHDA, CDR2 SQIVND (reference sequence). The CDR3 bases are TGTGCCAGTAGGAGAACCGGGACAGGGACCCTTAGCAATCAGCCCCAGCATTTT. Residues: CASRRTGTGTLSNQPQHF.

V and J are TRBV7-2 and TRBJ1-5; D is possibly TRBD1 (5 bases). V lost 2 bases, J lost 7 bases, and 15 bases lay in between. The CDR3 spans 15 residues. Germline V gene data show CDR1 as SGHTA and CDR2 as FQGNSA. The CDR3 loop is CASSLKGSDFQPQHF. In DNA, the CDR3 is TGTGCCAGCAGCTTAAAGGGGTCAGACTTCCAGCCCCAGCATTTT.

V and J are TRBV19 and TRBJ2-2, with D perhaps TRBD1 or TRBD2 (5 bases each). Germline CDR1 LNHDA, CDR2 SQIVND (reference sequence). The CDR3 totals 15 residues. Between the trimmed V and J ends, which lost 4 bases and 5 bases, there was a span of 14 bases. Here the CDR3 DNA reads TGTGCCAGTAGTACGGGGCCAGGGCGGACCGGGGAGCTGTTTTTT. Amino acid sequence: CASSTGPGRTGELFF.

V and J are TRBV24-1 and TRBJ2-7; 8 bases fit TRBD1. The V gene's germline CDR1 is KGHDR and CDR2 SFDVKD. The length of the CDR3 is 17 residues. After removal of 0 bases from V and 3 bases from J, the junction contained 9 bases not matched to a gene. DNA of the CDR3: TGTGCCACCAGTGATTTGCATCGGGACAGGAAACTCTACGAGCAGTACTTC. Amino acid sequence: CATSDLHRDRKLYEQYF.

The chain links TRBV21-1 to TRBJ1-2. TRBV21-1 is deemed a pseudogene. This CDR3 is 12 amino acids long. The CDR3 loop reads CASTWIHYGYTF. CDR3 DNA sequence: TGTGCCAGCACGTGGATTCACTATGGCTACACCTTC.

The rearrangement uses TRBV5-1 and TRBJ2-1, with 11 bases lining up with TRBD2. This CDR3 is built from 16 residues. The germline gives CDR1 SGHRS, CDR2 YFSETQ. V lost 0 bases to trimming and J lost 7 bases; unmatched junction nucleotides: 6. CDR3 sequence (DNA): TGCGCCAGCAGCTTGGGCTCGACTAGCGGGGCTAATGAGCAGTTCTTC. It is translated as CASSLGSTSGANEQFF.

V usage is TRBV5-1 and J usage is TRBJ2-7, with 7 bases lining up with TRBD2. The CDR3 has 15 residues. The J segment lost 6 bases and the V segment lost 3 bases, leaving 12 bases of the junction unmatched. Germline CDR1 SGHRS, CDR2 YFSETQ. The CDR3 is CASSSGLVGPPEQYF. In DNA, the CDR3 is TGCGCCAGCAGCTCCGGACTAGTAGGCCCTCCCGAGCAGTACTTC. The entire variable domain, with the rest obtained from reference TRBV5-1 and TRBJ2-7, is as follows: KAGVTQTPRYLIKTRGQQVTLSCSPISGHRSVSWYQQTPGQGLQFLFEYFSETQRNKGNFPGRFSGRQFSNSRSEMNVSTLELGDSALYLCASSSGLVGPPEQYFGPGTRLTVT.

V usage is TRBV28 and J usage is TRBJ1-3, with D perhaps TRBD1 (5 bases). Germline V gene sequence: CDR1 MDHEN, CDR2 SYDVKM. The CDR3 contains 16 residues. The ends were cut back, 2 bases at V and 2 bases at J, with 13 bases in the middle. The CDR3 nucleotides are TGTGCCAGCAGTTTAGGAGGGGCTCAAGCTGGAAACACCATATATTTT. Amino acids: CASSLGGAQAGNTIYF.

The chain has TRBV29-1 and TRBJ2-1; the D is unclear. V was cut by 7 bases and J by 1 base, with 11 bases left in between. CDR1 SQVTM and CDR2 ANQGSEA come from the germline V gene. The CDR3 totals 13 residues. The CDR3 coding sequence is TGCAGCGCCAAGACCCTTTCCTACAATGAGCAGTTCTTC. It codes for CSAKTLSYNEQFF.